One and the same sample provided the 3 T cell receptor beta chains below, sequenced in a study of cytomegalovirus exposure and HLA in healthy donors. The PCR used 60 Vbeta and 13 Jbeta primers. Produced via immunoSEQ multiplex PCR; TCRdb's table is partial and in-frame only. The repertoire table contains 45,000 to 70,000 clones. The sequenced sample was PBMCs. The receptor set was obtained from a woman in her twenties or thirties in good health and CMV-seropositive.

The genes are TRBV5-6 and TRBJ1-1; D is unresolved. V was shortened by 1 base and J by 2 bases, with 9 bases between the two germline ends. Per germline, CDR1 SGHDT and CDR2 YYEEEE. The CDR3 is made up of 14 amino acids. CDR3 amino acids: CASSLSPGNTEAFF. CDR3 DNA: TGTGCCAGCAGCTTGAGTCCGGGTAACACTGAAGCTTTCTTT.

The chain is built from TRBV5-1 and TRBJ1-4; 9 positions agree with TRBD1. The germline V gene has CDR1 SGHRS and CDR2 YFSETQ. The CDR3 has 14 amino acids. Losses at the gene ends were 1 base for V and 8 bases for J; bases not matched to a gene: 3. This CDR3 reads CASSLWTGEEKLFF. CDR3 nucleotides: TGCGCCAGCAGCTTGTGGACAGGGGAGGAAAAACTGTTTTTT.

This sequence joins TRBV14 and TRBJ1-3; D is ambiguous. Germline lookup yields CDR1 SGHDN and CDR2 FVKESK. V lost 1 base to trimming and J lost 4 bases, with 17 bases between them. The CDR3 is 17 amino acids. In DNA, the CDR3 is TGTGCCAGCAGCCAAGCTGATTGGCAAACCGTGGGAAACACCATATATTTT. It codes for CASSQADWQTVGNTIYF. Variable domain in full (rest from reference TRBV14 and TRBJ1-3): EAGVTQFPSHSVIEKGQTVTLRCDPISGHDNLYWYRRVMGKEIKFLLHFVKESKQDESGMPNNRFLAERTGGTYSTLKVQPAELEDSGVYFCASSQADWQTVGNTIYFGEGSWLTVV.